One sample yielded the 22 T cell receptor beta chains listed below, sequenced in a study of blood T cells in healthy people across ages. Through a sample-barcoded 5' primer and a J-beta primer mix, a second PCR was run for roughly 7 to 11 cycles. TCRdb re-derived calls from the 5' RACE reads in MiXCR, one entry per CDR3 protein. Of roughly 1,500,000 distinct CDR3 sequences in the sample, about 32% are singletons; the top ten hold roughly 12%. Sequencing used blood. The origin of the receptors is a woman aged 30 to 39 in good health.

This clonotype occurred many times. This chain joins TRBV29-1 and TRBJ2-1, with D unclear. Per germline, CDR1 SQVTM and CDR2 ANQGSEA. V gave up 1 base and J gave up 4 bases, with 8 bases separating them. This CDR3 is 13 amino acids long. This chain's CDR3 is CSVEGRNYNEQFF. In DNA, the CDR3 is TGCAGCGTTGAAGGCAGGAATTACAATGAGCAGTTCTTC.

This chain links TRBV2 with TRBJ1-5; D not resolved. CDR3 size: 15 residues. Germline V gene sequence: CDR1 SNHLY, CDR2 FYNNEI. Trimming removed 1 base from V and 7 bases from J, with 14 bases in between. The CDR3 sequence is CASSEGPLARQPQHF. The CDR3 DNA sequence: TGTGCCAGCAGTGAAGGGCCGCTGGCTCGACAGCCCCAGCATTTT.

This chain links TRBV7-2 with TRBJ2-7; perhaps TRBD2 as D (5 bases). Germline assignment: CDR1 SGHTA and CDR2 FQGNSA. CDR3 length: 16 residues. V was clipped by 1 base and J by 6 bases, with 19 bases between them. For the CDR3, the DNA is TGTGCCAGCAGCTTAGAACTAGTGGGAGACCTAGCCGAGCAGTACTTC. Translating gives CASSLELVGDLAEQYF.

The CDR3 protein is CASSPAGSGGGPSNEQFF. CDR3 DNA: TGTGCCAGCAGCCCCGCGGGTAGCGGGGGCGGTCCTTCCAATGAGCAGTTCTTC. The genes are TRBV12-3 or TRBV12-4 and TRBJ2-1, with 9 bases matching TRBD2. The CDR3 length is 18 residues. The ends lost 6 bases at V and 6 bases at J; junction bases unmatched: 18.

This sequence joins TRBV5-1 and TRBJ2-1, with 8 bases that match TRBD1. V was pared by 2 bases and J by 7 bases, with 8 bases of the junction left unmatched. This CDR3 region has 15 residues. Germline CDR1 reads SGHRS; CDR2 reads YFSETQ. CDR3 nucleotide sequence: TGCGCCAGCAGCTTTGGACAGGGCAGTATGAATGAGCAGTTCTTC. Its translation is CASSFGQGSMNEQFF.

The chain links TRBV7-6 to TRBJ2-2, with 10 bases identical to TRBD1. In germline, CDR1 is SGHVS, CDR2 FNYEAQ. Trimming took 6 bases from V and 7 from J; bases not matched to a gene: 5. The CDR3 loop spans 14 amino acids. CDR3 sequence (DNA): TGTGCCAGCAGGGCGACAGGGGGCAACGGGGAGCTGTTTTTT. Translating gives CASRATGGNGELFF.

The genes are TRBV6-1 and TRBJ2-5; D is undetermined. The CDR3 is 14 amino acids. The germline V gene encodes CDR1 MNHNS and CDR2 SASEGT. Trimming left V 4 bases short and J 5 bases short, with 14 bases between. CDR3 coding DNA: TGTGCCAGCAGTGGGGATCTCTCCCGCGAGACCCAGTACTTC. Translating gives CASSGDLSRETQYF.

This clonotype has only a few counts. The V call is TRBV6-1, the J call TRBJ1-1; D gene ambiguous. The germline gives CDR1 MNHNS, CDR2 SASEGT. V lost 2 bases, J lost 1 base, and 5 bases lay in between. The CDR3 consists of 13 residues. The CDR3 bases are TGTGCCAGCAGTGAACTGGGGAACACTGAAGCTTTCTTT. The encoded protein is CASSELGNTEAFF.

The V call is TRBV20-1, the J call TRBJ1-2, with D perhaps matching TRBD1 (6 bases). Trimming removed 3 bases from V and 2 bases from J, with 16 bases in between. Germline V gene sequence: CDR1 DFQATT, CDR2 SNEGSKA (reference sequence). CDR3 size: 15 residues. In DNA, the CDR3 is TGCAGTGCTAGCCACAGGACAGTATCAAACTATGGCTACACCTTC. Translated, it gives CSASHRTVSNYGYTF.

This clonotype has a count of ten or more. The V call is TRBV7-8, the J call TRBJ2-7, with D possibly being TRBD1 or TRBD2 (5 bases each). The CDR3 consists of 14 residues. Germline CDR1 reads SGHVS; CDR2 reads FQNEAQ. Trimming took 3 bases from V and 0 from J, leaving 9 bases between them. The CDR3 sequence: CASSFGTASYEQYF. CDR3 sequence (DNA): TGTGCCAGCAGCTTTGGGACGGCCTCCTACGAGCAGTACTTC. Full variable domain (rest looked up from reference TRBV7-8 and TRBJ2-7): GAGVSQSPRYKVAKRGQDVALRCDPISGHVSLFWYQQALGQGPEFLTYFQNEAQLDKSGLPSDRFFAERPEGSVSTLKIQRTQQEDSAVYLCASSFGTASYEQYFGPGTRLTVT.

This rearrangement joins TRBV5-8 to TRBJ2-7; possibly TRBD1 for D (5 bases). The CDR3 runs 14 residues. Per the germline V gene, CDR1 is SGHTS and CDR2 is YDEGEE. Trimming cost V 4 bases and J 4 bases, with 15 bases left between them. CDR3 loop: CASSANRMGYEQYF. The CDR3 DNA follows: TGTGCCAGCAGCGCGAACAGGATGGGGTACGAGCAGTACTTC.

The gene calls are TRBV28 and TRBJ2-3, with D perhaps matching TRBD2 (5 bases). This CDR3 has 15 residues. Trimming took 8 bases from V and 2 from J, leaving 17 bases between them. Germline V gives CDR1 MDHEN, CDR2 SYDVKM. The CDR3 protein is CASRGTPRVTDTQYF. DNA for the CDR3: TGTGCCAGCCGGGGTACCCCACGTGTCACAGATACGCAGTATTTT.

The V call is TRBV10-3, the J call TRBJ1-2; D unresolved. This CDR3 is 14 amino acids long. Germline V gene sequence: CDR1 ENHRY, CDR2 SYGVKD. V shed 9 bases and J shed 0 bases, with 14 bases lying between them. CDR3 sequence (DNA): TGTGCCATTACCCAAACTGGAGCTAACTATGGCTACACCTTC. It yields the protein CAITQTGANYGYTF.

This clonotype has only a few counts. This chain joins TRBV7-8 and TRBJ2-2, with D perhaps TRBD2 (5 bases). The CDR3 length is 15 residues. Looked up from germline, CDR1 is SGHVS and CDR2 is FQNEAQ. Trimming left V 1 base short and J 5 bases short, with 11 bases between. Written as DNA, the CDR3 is TGTGCCAGCAGCTTAGGGACTTTAGGAACCGGGGAGCTGTTTTTT. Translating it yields CASSLGTLGTGELFF.

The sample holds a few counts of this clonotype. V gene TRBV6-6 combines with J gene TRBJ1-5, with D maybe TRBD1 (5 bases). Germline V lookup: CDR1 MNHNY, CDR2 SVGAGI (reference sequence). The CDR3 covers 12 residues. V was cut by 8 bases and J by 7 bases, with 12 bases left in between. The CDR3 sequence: CASGGAWQPQHF. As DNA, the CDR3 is TGTGCCAGCGGAGGGGCATGGCAGCCCCAGCATTTT.

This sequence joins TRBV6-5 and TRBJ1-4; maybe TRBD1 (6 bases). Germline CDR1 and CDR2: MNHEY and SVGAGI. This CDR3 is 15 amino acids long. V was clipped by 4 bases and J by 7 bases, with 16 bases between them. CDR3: CASSLGGYDGEKLFF. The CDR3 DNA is TGTGCCAGCAGTTTGGGGGGCTACGACGGTGAAAAACTGTTTTTT.

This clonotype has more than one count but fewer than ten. CDR3: CASRGGGLYEQYF. The CDR3 nucleotides read TGTGCCAGTCGCGGGGGGGGATTATACGAGCAGTACTTC. V and J are TRBV6-5 and TRBJ2-7; 9 bases line up with TRBD2. The V gene end was trimmed by 9 bases and the J gene end by 4 bases; junction bases not matched to a gene: 7. The CDR3 contains 13 residues. Germline lookup yields CDR1 MNHEY and CDR2 SVGAGI.

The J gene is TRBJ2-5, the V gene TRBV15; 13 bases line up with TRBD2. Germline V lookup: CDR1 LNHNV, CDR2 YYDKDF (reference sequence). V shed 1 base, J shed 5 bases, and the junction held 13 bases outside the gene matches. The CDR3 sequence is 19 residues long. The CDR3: CATSRVGLAGEGVAETQYF. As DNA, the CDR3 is TGTGCCACCAGCAGAGTTGGACTAGCGGGAGAGGGGGTCGCCGAGACCCAGTACTTC.

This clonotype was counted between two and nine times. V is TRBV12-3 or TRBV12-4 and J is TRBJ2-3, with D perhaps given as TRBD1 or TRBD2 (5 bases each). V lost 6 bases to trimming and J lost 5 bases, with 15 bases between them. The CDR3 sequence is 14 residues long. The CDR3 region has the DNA TGTGCCAGCAGACCCCTCCGGGGCCGAGATACGCAGTATTTT. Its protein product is CASRPLRGRDTQYF.

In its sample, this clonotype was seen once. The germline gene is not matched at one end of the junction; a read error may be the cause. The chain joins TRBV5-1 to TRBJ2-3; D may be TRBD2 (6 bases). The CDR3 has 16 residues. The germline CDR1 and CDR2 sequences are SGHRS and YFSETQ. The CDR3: CASNLGPGVSTDTQYF. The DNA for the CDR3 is TGCGCCAGCAACTTGGGGCCGGGAGTTTCGACAGATACGCAGTATTTT.

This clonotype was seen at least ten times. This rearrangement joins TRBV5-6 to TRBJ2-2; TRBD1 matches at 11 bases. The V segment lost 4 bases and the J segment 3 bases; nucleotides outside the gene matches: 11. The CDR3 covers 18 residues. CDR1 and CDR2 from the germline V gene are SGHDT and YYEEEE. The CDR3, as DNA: TGTGCCAGCAGCCCCGGGACAGGGGGGTATTCGGACACCGGGGAGCTGTTTTTT. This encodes CASSPGTGGYSDTGELFF.

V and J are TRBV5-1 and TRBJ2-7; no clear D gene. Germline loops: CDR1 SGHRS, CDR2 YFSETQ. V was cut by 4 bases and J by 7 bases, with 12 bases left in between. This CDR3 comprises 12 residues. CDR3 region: CASSRDYNEQYF. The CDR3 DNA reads TGCGCCAGCAGCCGAGATTACAATGAGCAGTACTTC.